This T cell receptor beta chain was captured by sequencing in a study of T cells after yellow fever vaccination (dated by TCRdb to about 2019). Regarding the study in general: The SMART-Seq v4 Ultra Low Input RNA kit was used to prepare libraries from fractions with low cell numbers. To track T-cell clones before and after primary and booster YFV17D yellow fever vaccination, bulk TCR alpha and beta repertoires were sequenced longitudinally. The cohort comprised two healthy male donors, one aged 18 to 29 and one aged 30 to 40 years. Blood samples were taken at several timepoints before and after primary and secondary immunization, and bulk PBMC replicates and cell subsets were isolated.

Sequencing was performed on an Illumina NovaSeq 6000. TCR cDNA was synthesized by 5'RACE template switching, which introduced a universal primer site and unique molecular identifiers. cDNA synthesis was primed from both the TCR alpha and TCR beta constant segments. Two PCR steps were used to amplify libraries, with sample barcodes and sequencing adapters being added in the second step. Sequencing of libraries was done on Illumina HiSeq 2500 (2x100 bp) or NovaSeq (2x150 bp). Per the original workflow: MIGEC was used to demultiplex reads and collapse the reads into UMI consensus sequences, and MiXCR was used for V(D)J alignment. Vaccine-responding clonotypes were identified with edgeR using replicate PBMC samples, with FDR below 0.01 and a log2 fold change above 5 up to day 15 being required. CD4 or CD8 identity was assigned to each bulk clonotype according to whether the clonotype was present at higher abundance in the sequenced CD4 repertoire or the sequenced CD8 repertoire. The raw public data were reprocessed by TCRdb itself: fastp quality trimming at Q25, MiXCR clonotype calling, in-frame beta chains only. Identical CDR3 protein sequences are pooled into one entry, listed with their most common genes and DNA. In this record, the V and J calls reflect TCRdb's handling and not the investigators' own analysis. Here the sample has a few hundred thousand distinct CDR3 sequences; roughly 3.5% occur a single time. Roughly a quarter of the sample comes from the top ten.

This clonotype was detected ten times or more. No antigen is known for it. Base qualities are not recorded, but no much larger clone differs from it by a single base. The trim is 8 bases for V and 7 bases for J, with a gap of 20 bases between the germline ends. The CDR3 runs 14 amino acids, cysteine and phenylalanine included. Only the CDR3 DNA is retained, 42 bases long and in frame from the first base. CDR1 MNHEY and CDR2 SVGEGT are derived from the germline V gene. The sample's treatment or condition label is to be understood as: live attenuated yellow fever vaccine strain. At every blood-draw timepoint, two biological replicates of bulk PBMCs were collected. A standard Ficoll-Paque protocol was used to isolate PBMCs from peripheral blood. TriZol was used to extract RNA from bulk PBMCs, CD4 and CD8 fractions, and dextramer-positive and dextramer-negative fractions. General conclusions and limits of the study: The study included only a couple of donors, which limits how far the findings can be generalized. Computational filtering was needed because FACS-sorted repertoires could contain abundant contaminating clonotypes from the bulk population. Compared with the primary T-cell response, the secondary T-cell response was faster but weaker, reaching its peak on day 5 rather than on day 15. A small share of clonotypes occurred in both CD4 and CD8 compartments, likely arising from convergent recombination. After the booster, most of the clones that had expanded following primary vaccination were detected again (roughly 97% of CD4 and 88% of CD8), which suggests that memory was broadly maintained.

The chain is encoded by TRBV6-2 or TRBV6-3 joined to TRBJ2-5; the D gene is perhaps TRBD1 or TRBD2, as each covers 6 bases. This sequence was found in a man between 18 and 35 years old who received the YFV17D yellow fever vaccine. The source material was PBMCs, sampled on the day of the yellow fever booster vaccination. CDR3 sequence: CASRLNGGPGTQYF. The nucleotides read TGTGCCAGCCGATTGAACGGGGGCCCGGGGACCCAGTACTTC.